These T cell receptor beta chains were read from a single sample in a study of PD-L1 blockade in urothelial cancer. This table comes from immunoSEQ multiplex PCR, and its TCRdb copy is limited to in-frame clones, with some not included. The sample records about 63,000 clones, roughly 76% being singletons. This specimen was PBMCs, taken around atezolizumab (anti-PD-L1) treatment. Receptors originate from a man aged 65 to 85 with urothelial cancer. Each CDR3 is given with its conserved first and last residue. The D gene is left open where the match is weak. Only part of the rows carry a size: once, few, many, or a class if the clone is expanded.

>TRBD2|TRBJ2-2|TRBV27|NA
CASSLSLAGERKLFF
TGTGCCAGCAGTTTATCTCTGGCGGGAGAGAGAAAGCTGTTTTTT
>TRBD2|TRBJ2-4|TRBV11-2|NA
CASSSGTRLAKNIQYF
TGTGCCAGCAGCTCCGGGACTAGACTAGCCAAAAACATTCAGTACTTC
>NA|TRBJ1-4|TRBV6-5|NA
CASSYSAGLEILFF
TGTGCCAGCAGTTACTCGGCAGGGCTAGAGATACTGTTTTTT
>NA|TRBJ2-7|TRBV6-6|NA
CASSYVSMSSYEQYF
TGTGCCAGCAGTTACGTTTCGATGAGCTCCTACGAGCAGTACTTC
>TRBD1|TRBJ1-6|TRBV19|NA
CASSIRDRPNNSPLHF
TGTGCCAGTAGTATTCGGGACAGGCCAAATAATTCACCCCTCCACTTT
>NA|TRBJ1-3|TRBV5-6|NA
CASSFDRQNPGNTIYF
TGTGCCAGCAGCTTTGACCGACAGAACCCTGGAAACACCATATATTTT
>TRBD1|TRBJ2-5|TRBV23-1|NA
CASSQLLHYEDRGKTQYF
TGCGCCAGCAGCCAACTACTACATTACGAAGACAGGGGGAAGACCCAGTACTTC
>NA|TRBJ1-5|TRBV10-3|NA
CAISESEGLEPQHF
TGTGCCATCAGTGAGTCGGAGGGTTTGGAACCCCAGCATTTT
>NA|TRBJ2-7|TRBV6-8|once
CATKFGEGDGEQYF
TGTGCCACTAAATTTGGCGAGGGAGACGGCGAGCAGTACTTC
>NA|TRBJ1-3|TRBV9|NA
CASSVGSPGPGNTIYF
TGTGCCAGCAGCGTAGGATCGCCAGGCCCTGGAAACACCATATATTTT
>TRBD1|TRBJ1-5|TRBV2|NA
CASRGTIGQGPQHF
TGTGCCAGCAGAGGAACGATTGGACAGGGGCCCCAGCATTTT
>NA|TRBJ1-1|TRBV21-1|once
CASSGSDRGLNTEAFF
TGTGCCAGCAGCGGCTCAGACAGGGGATTGAACACTGAAGCTTTCTTT
>NA|TRBJ2-3|TRBV11-1|NA
CASSLDRINTDTQYF
TGTGCCAGCAGCTTAGACAGGATAAACACAGATACGCAGTATTTT
>TRBD1|TRBJ2-2|TRBV18|NA
CASSPPGQGYTGELFF
TGTGCCAGCTCACCACCGGGACAGGGTTACACCGGGGAGCTGTTTTTT
>TRBD2|TRBJ2-1|TRBV5-4|NA
CASSSTSGSYEQFF
TGTGCCAGCAGCTCGACTAGCGGGAGCTATGAGCAGTTCTTC
>NA|TRBJ2-1|TRBV5-1|NA
CASSSRDEANEQFF
TGCGCCAGCAGCTCCCGTGACGAGGCAAATGAGCAGTTCTTC
>TRBD1|TRBJ1-5|TRBV7-9|NA
CASSFGQGGFSNQPQHF
TGTGCCAGCAGCTTCGGACAGGGCGGCTTTAGCAATCAGCCCCAGCATTTT
>NA|TRBJ2-3|TRBV19|once
CASSKRSSTDTQYF
TGTGCCAGTAGTAAGCGGTCTAGCACAGATACGCAGTATTTT
>NA|TRBJ2-1|TRBV7-3|NA
CASSLWADNEQFF
TGTGCCAGCAGCTTATGGGCAGACAATGAGCAGTTCTTC
>NA|TRBJ2-6|TRBV18|NA
CASSYTGNRYSGANVLTF
TGTGCCAGCTCATACACAGGGAACAGGTACTCTGGGGCCAACGTCCTGACTTTC
>NA|TRBJ1-6|TRBV5-4|NA
CASSLDRVADYNSPLHF
TGTGCCAGCAGCTTGGACAGGGTGGCTGACTATAATTCACCCCTCCACTTT
>TRBD1|TRBJ1-5|TRBV19|NA
CASRDRGNQPQHF
TGTGCCAGTAGAGACAGGGGCAATCAGCCCCAGCATTTT
>TRBD1|TRBJ1-2|TRBV5-1|NA
CASSGGTDGYGYTF
TGCGCCAGCAGCGGCGGGACAGACGGTTATGGCTACACCTTC
>NA|TRBJ2-7|TRBV11-2|NA
CASSLDPGDYEQYF
TGTGCCAGCAGCTTAGATCCGGGAGATTACGAGCAGTACTTC
>TRBD1|TRBJ1-6|TRBV19|NA
CASSIGTGSNSPLHF
TGTGCCAGTAGTATAGGGACAGGGTCCAATTCACCCCTCCACTTT
>NA|TRBJ1-1|TRBV11-2|NA
CASSLGDKAFF
TGTGCCAGCAGCTTGGGCGATAAAGCTTTCTTT
>NA|TRBJ2-3|TRBV19|NA
CASSAGLGPPDTQYF
TGTGCCAGTAGTGCGGGCTTGGGCCCTCCAGATACGCAGTATTTT
>NA|TRBJ2-5|TRBV20-1|NA
CSAPSAGTQYF
TGCAGTGCTCCCTCCGCGGGGACCCAGTACTTC
>NA|TRBJ2-7|TRBV9|NA
CASSAYSREGEQYF
TGTGCCAGCAGCGCGTACAGCAGGGAAGGGGAGCAGTACTTC
>NA|TRBJ2-1|TRBV6-6|NA
CASSFSTFYNEQFF
TGTGCCAGCAGTTTTTCTACCTTCTACAATGAGCAGTTCTTC
>TRBD1|TRBJ2-5|TRBV9|NA
CASSPLTGPETQYF
TGTGCCAGCAGCCCCCTGACAGGGCCAGAGACCCAGTACTTC
>TRBD1|TRBJ1-5|TRBV7-2|NA
CASSLIRQGSQPQHF
TGTGCCAGCAGCTTAATCCGACAGGGTAGCCAGCCCCAGCATTTT
>TRBD2|TRBJ2-3|TRBV30|NA
CAWSVGGGPSDTQYF
TGTGCCTGGAGTGTCGGGGGAGGGCCTTCAGATACGCAGTATTTT
>NA|TRBJ2-7|TRBV27|NA
CASSFKGDGYEQYF
TGTGCCAGCAGTTTTAAGGGGGATGGCTACGAGCAGTACTTC
>NA|TRBJ1-4|TRBV29-1|NA
CSVPLWGGEKLFF
TGCAGCGTCCCACTTTGGGGCGGCGAAAAACTGTTTTTT
>NA|TRBJ1-3|TRBV2|many
CASRGISSGNTIYF
TGTGCCAGCCGAGGGATTTCCTCTGGAAACACCATATATTTT
>TRBD1|TRBJ1-2|TRBV7-8|NA
CASSRAGQGLFGYTF
TGTGCCAGCAGCCGAGCCGGACAGGGATTATTCGGCTACACCTTC
>NA|TRBJ1-2|TRBV5-1|NA
CASSSQGTPNYGYTF
TGCGCCAGCAGCTCGCAGGGAACCCCTAACTATGGCTACACCTTC
>TRBD1|TRBJ2-7|TRBV6-5|NA
CASRGTASYEQYF
TGTGCCAGCAGGGGGACAGCCTCCTACGAGCAGTACTTC
>TRBD1|TRBJ1-1|TRBV12-5|NA
CASDSGTAAFF
TGTGCTTCCGATTCCGGGACAGCTGCTTTCTTT
>TRBD1|TRBJ1-2|TRBV29-1|NA
CSVGGQSYGYTF
TGCAGCGTTGGGGGACAGAGCTATGGCTACACCTTC
>TRBD1|TRBJ1-6|TRBV6-4|NA
CASSEAGTGGSPLHF
TGTGCCAGCAGTGAAGCCGGGACAGGCGGGTCACCCCTCCACTTT
>TRBD2|TRBJ2-5|TRBV27|NA
CASSSQGEGETQYF
TGTGCCAGCAGTTCGCAAGGGGAGGGAGAGACCCAGTACTTC
>NA|TRBJ1-1|TRBV29-1|NA
CSGRSGGTEAFF
TGCAGCGGTCGTTCCGGCGGGACTGAAGCTTTCTTT
>NA|TRBJ2-6|TRBV4-2|NA
CASSQGPAGLSGANVLTF
TGTGCCAGCAGCCAAGGTCCGGCAGGGCTCTCTGGGGCCAACGTCCTGACTTTC
>TRBD1|TRBJ1-2|TRBV19|NA
CASSMGAGTGLNYGYTF
TGTGCCAGTAGTATGGGGGCCGGGACAGGGTTAAACTATGGCTACACCTTC
>TRBD1|TRBJ2-7|TRBV19|NA
CASSVGQGVGYEQYF
TGTGCCAGTAGTGTGGGACAGGGAGTAGGGTACGAGCAGTACTTC
>TRBD1|TRBJ1-2|TRBV18|few
CASSLGQDPNYGYTF
TGTGCCAGCTCGTTGGGACAGGACCCTAACTATGGCTACACCTTC
>NA|TRBJ2-2|TRBV19|NA
CASSLQGNTGELFF
TGTGCCAGTAGTCTGCAGGGGAACACCGGGGAGCTGTTTTTT
>TRBD2|TRBJ2-1|TRBV4-2|NA
CASSQGGSGSYNEQFF
TGTGCCAGCAGCCAAGGGGGTAGCGGGAGTTACAATGAGCAGTTCTTC
>NA|TRBJ2-7|TRBV19|NA
CASSRTGDSYEQYF
TGTGCCAGCTCCAGAACGGGTGACTCCTACGAGCAGTACTTC
>NA|TRBJ2-7|TRBV27|NA
CASSSLEHYEQYF
TGTGCCAGCAGTTCACTAGAACACTACGAGCAGTACTTC
>NA|TRBJ1-2|TRBV7-2|NA
CASSLAGGEAYGYTF
TGTGCCAGCAGCTTAGCAGGAGGGGAGGCATATGGCTACACCTTC
>NA|TRBJ1-5|TRBV6-4|few
CASSAGASQPQHF
TGTGCCAGCAGTGCTGGGGCGAGTCAGCCCCAGCATTTT
>NA|TRBJ2-2|TRBV2|NA
CASILDGRVTGELFF
TGTGCCAGCATCCTAGACGGGAGAGTCACCGGGGAGCTGTTTTTT
>TRBD1|TRBJ2-7|TRBV5-4|NA
CASSPRTGTYEQYF
TGTGCCAGCAGCCCTAGGACAGGAACCTACGAGCAGTACTTC
>NA|TRBJ2-1|TRBV5-8|once
CASSWAGYGYEQFF
TGTGCCAGCAGCTGGGCAGGGTATGGCTATGAGCAGTTCTTC
>TRBD2|TRBJ2-5|TRBV7-7|NA
CASSLGLAGSRETQYF
TGTGCTAGCAGCTTAGGACTAGCGGGCTCTAGGGAGACCCAGTACTTC
>NA|TRBJ2-3|TRBV9|NA
CASSADLGNTDTQYF
TGTGCCAGCAGCGCCGACCTAGGAAACACAGATACGCAGTATTTT
>NA|TRBJ1-1|TRBV6-1|once
CASRDNLSPAFF
TGTGCCAGCAGGGACAACCTGAGCCCAGCTTTCTTT